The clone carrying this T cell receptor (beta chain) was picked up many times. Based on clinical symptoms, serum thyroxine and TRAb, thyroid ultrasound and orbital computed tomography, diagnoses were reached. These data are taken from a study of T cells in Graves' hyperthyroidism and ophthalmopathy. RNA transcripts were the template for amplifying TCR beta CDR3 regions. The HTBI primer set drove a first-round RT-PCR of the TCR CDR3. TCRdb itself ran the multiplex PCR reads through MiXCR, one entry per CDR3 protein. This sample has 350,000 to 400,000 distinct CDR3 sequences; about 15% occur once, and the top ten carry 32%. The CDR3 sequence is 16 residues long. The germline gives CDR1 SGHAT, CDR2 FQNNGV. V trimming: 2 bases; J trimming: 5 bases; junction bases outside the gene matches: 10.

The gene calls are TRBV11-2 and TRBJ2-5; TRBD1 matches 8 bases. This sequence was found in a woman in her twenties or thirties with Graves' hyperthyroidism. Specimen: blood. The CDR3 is CASSLLQGEDLETQYF. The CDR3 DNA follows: TGTGCCAGCAGCTTATTACAGGGGGAAGATTTGGAGACCCAGTACTTC.